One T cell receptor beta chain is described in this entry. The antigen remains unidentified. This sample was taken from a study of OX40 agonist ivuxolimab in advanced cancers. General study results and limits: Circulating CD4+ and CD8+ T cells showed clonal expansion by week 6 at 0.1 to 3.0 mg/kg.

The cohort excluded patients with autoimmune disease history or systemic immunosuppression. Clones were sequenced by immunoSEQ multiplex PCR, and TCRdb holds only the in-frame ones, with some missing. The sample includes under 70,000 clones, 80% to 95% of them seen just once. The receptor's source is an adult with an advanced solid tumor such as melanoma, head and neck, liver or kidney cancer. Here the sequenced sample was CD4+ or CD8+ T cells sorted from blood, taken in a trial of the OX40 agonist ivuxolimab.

CDR3 nucleotide sequence: TGTGCCAGTAGTATCGGGTGGGGGAGTGAGCAGTTCTTC. It codes for CASSIGWGSEQFF. This sequence joins TRBV19 and TRBJ2-1; possibly TRBD1 or TRBD2 for D (5 bases each). The length of the CDR3 is 13 residues. The germline gives CDR1 LNHDA, CDR2 SQIVND (reference sequence). V shed 3 bases and J shed 9 bases, with 12 bases lying between them.